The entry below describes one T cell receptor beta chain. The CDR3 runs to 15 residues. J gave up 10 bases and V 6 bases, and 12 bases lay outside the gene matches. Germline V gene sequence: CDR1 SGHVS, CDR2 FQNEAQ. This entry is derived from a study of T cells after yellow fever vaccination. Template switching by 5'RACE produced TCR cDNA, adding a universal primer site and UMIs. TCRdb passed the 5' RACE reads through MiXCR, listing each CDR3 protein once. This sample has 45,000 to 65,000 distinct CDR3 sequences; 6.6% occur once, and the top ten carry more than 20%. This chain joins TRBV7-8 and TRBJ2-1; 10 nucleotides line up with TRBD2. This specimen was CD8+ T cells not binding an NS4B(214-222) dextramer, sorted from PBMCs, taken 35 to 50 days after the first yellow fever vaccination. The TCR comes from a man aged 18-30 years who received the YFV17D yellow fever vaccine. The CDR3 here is CASRQRGGRSTEQFF. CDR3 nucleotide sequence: TGTGCCAGCAGACAGCGGGGGGGCCGATCTACGGAGCAGTTCTTC.